A selection of T cell receptor beta chains follows, all from one sample in a study of T-cell memory formation after mild COVID-19. TCRdb passed the 5' RACE reads through MiXCR, listing each CDR3 protein once. The sample lists 350,000 or so distinct CDR3 sequences, approximately 13% occurring once. Specimen: PBMCs or a T cell subset sorted from them (not recorded which). The receptor source for this set is a man younger than 35 who had mild COVID-19 (a few samples of this study predate the infection). Cell type and time point are not known. The CDR3 runs from the conserved cysteine through the conserved F or W. D genes are given only for firm matches. Size is omitted from some rows. Given values are once, few, many or a class for expanded clones.

J | D | size | V | DNA | CDR3
TRBJ2-2 | TRBD1 | many | TRBV7-8 | TGTGCCAGCAGCTTAAACAGGGGGTTCCCACCGGGAAACACCGGGGAGCTGTTTTTT | CASSLNRGFPPGNTGELFF
TRBJ1-1 | NA | NA | TRBV6-2/TRBV6-3 | TGTGCCAGCACCCCAGGGATGAACACTGAAGCTTTCTTT | CASTPGMNTEAFF
TRBJ2-3 | NA | many | TRBV10-3 | TGTGCCATCAGTTCTGACAGCCTTAGTAGCACAGATACGCAGTATTTT | CAISSDSLSSTDTQYF
TRBJ1-2 | NA | few | TRBV7-2 | TGTGCCAGCAGCAAGCCGGGACGGAACTATGGCTACACCTTC | CASSKPGRNYGYTF
TRBJ2-2 | NA | few | TRBV25-1 | TGTGCCAGCAGTTCGGGCATCGCCGGGGAGCTGTTTTTT | CASSSGIAGELFF
TRBJ2-1 | TRBD2 | NA | TRBV2 | TGTGCCAGCAGAGCTATGACTAGCGGGAGGGCCTACAATGAGCAGTTCTTC | CASRAMTSGRAYNEQFF
TRBJ1-1 | TRBD1 | many | TRBV6-5 | TGTGCCAGCAGCTCTCAGAGGGGGCGGGGGAACACTGAAGCTTTCTTT | CASSSQRGRGNTEAFF
TRBJ2-3 | NA | NA | TRBV7-8 | TGTGCCAGCAGCTTAGTGGGGGGCCGGGATACGCAGTATTTT | CASSLVGGRDTQYF
TRBJ1-6 | NA | many | TRBV12-3/TRBV12-4 | TGTGCCAGCAGTTTAGAAGGCCTTAATTCACCCCTCCACTTT | CASSLEGLNSPLHF
TRBJ2-1 | NA | NA | TRBV20-1 | TGCAGTGCACCCCACGTCAATGAGCAGTTCTTC | CSAPHVNEQFF
TRBJ2-3 | NA | many | TRBV4-1 | TGCGCCAGCAGCCATCCGCCCCGGGGATTAGATACGCAGTATTTT | CASSHPPRGLDTQYF
TRBJ2-3 | NA | many | TRBV4-3 | TGCGCCAGCAGCCCGCGAGTGACAGATACGCAGTATTTT | CASSPRVTDTQYF
TRBJ1-3 | NA | few | TRBV12-3/TRBV12-4 | TGTGCCAGCAGCGGTGGGGGGTATGGAAACACCATATATTTT | CASSGGGYGNTIYF
TRBJ1-4 | NA | NA | TRBV5-1 | TGCGCCAGCAGCTTGGGGCACAGGGATGATGAAAAACTGTTTTTT | CASSLGHRDDEKLFF
TRBJ2-2 | NA | NA | TRBV7-2 | TGTGCCAGCAGCTCGACAGGTCCGGAGCTGTTTTTT | CASSSTGPELFF
TRBJ1-1 | NA | NA | TRBV24-1 | TGTGCCACCAGTGACGGGGTGGGGGACACTGAAGCTTTCTTT | CATSDGVGDTEAFF
TRBJ2-3 | NA | NA | TRBV4-2 | TGTGCCAGCAGCCAAGTAGGTGCAAGATCCCTAGCCCTCAGCACAGATACGCAGTATTTT | CASSQVGARSLALSTDTQYF
TRBJ2-7 | NA | NA | TRBV14 | TGTGCCAGCAGCCCCTCATTCGGGACGGGACGTCCTTACGAGCAGTACTTC | CASSPSFGTGRPYEQYF
TRBJ2-2 | NA | NA | TRBV7-6 | TGTGCCAGCAGCTCGGGGACTAACACCGGGGAGCTGTTTTTT | CASSSGTNTGELFF
TRBJ1-1 | NA | NA | TRBV10-3 | TGTGCCATCGGGGACGGGAGGTCGTCGCCTGAAGCTTTCTTT | CAIGDGRSSPEAFF
TRBJ2-1 | TRBD1 | NA | TRBV7-9 | TGTGCCAGCAGCGTTACAGGGGCCTACAATGAGCAGTTCTTC | CASSVTGAYNEQFF
TRBJ2-1 | TRBD1 | few | TRBV5-1 | TGCGCCAGCAGCTACCAATCCCCGACAGGGTGGTCTAGGGGTGAGAACAATGAGCAGTTCTTC | CASSYQSPTGWSRGENNEQFF
TRBJ2-2 | TRBD1 | few | TRBV11-2 | TGTGCCAGCAGCCCATTACCTCCCGGGACAGGGAGTTTCGGGGAGCTGTTTTTT | CASSPLPPGTGSFGELFF
TRBJ1-1 | TRBD1 | many | TRBV6-6 | TGTGCCAGCAGTCCACAGGGGACAGCTTTCTTT | CASSPQGTAFF
TRBJ2-2 | NA | NA | TRBV7-6 | TGTGCCAGCAGCTCCAGAGGGGGGGGGCCGAACACCGGGGAGCTGTTTTTT | CASSSRGGGPNTGELFF
TRBJ2-3 | TRBD2 | NA | TRBV6-2/TRBV6-3 | TGTGCCAGCACTACAGCGGGGGGGGATACGCAGTATTTT | CASTTAGGDTQYF
TRBJ2-5 | NA | NA | TRBV4-3 | TGCGCCAGCAGCCAAGATCGGGCCGGGACTCGAGGAGAGACCCAGTACTTC | CASSQDRAGTRGETQYF
TRBJ1-1 | NA | NA | TRBV10-3 | TGTGCCATCAGTGAGTGGCCCTTACGGACTGAAGCTTTCTTT | CAISEWPLRTEAFF
TRBJ2-1 | NA | many | TRBV14 | TGTGCCAGCAGCCGTACCGGAGAGGGGCCTGAGCAGTTCTTC | CASSRTGEGPEQFF
TRBJ2-4 | NA | few | TRBV3-1 | TGTGCCAGCAGCCAGGGTAGCGGCATTCAGTACTTC | CASSQGSGIQYF
TRBJ1-1 | NA | few | TRBV7-2 | TGTGCCAGCAGCTTAGGGGCAGGGAGGAACACTGAAGCTTTCTTT | CASSLGAGRNTEAFF
TRBJ2-3 | TRBD2 | few | TRBV11-2 | TGTGCCAGCCATAGCGGGGTTCTCACAGATACGCAGTATTTT | CASHSGVLTDTQYF
TRBJ2-1 | NA | NA | TRBV6-4 | TGTGCCAGCAGTGACTCGCCACAGAATGAGCAGTTCTTC | CASSDSPQNEQFF
TRBJ1-2 | NA | NA | TRBV12-3/TRBV12-4 | TGTGCCAGCAGTCCACAGGAGCAAAGTGGCTACACCTTC | CASSPQEQSGYTF
TRBJ2-1 | NA | many | TRBV7-2 | TGTGCCAGCGGCGATATCTCATACTCCTACAATGAGCAGTTCTTC | CASGDISYSYNEQFF
TRBJ1-5 | NA | NA | TRBV5-5 | TGTGCCAGCAGGCCAGGAGTGGGCAATCAGCCCCAGCATTTT | CASRPGVGNQPQHF
TRBJ1-1 | NA | NA | TRBV11-2 | TGTGCCAGCAGCTTTAATGGGGGGAACACTGAAGCTTTCTTT | CASSFNGGNTEAFF
TRBJ1-1 | TRBD1 | few | TRBV11-1 | TGTGCCAGCAGCTTCCCTTCACGGACAGGGGGACGTCGGGCTGAAGCTTTCTTT | CASSFPSRTGGRRAEAFF
TRBJ1-3 | NA | few | TRBV6-7 | TGTGCCAGCAGTACAATGGCAGGGTTCTCTGGAAACACCATATATTTT | CASSTMAGFSGNTIYF
TRBJ2-1 | NA | NA | TRBV5-6 | TGTGCCAGCAGCTTGCGAAGGTCCTACAATGAGCAGTTCTTC | CASSLRRSYNEQFF
TRBJ2-3 | NA | few | TRBV6-2/TRBV6-3 | TGTGCCAGCAGTTACGGAGGGAACACAGATACGCAGTATTTT | CASSYGGNTDTQYF
TRBJ2-3 | TRBD2 | few | TRBV5-1 | TGCGCCAGCAGCTTGTTTCCTCATCGGACTAGTATGAGCACAGATACGCAGTATTTT | CASSLFPHRTSMSTDTQYF
TRBJ1-6 | NA | once | TRBV7-2 | TGTGCCAGCAGCCCCGGGCGAGGCGTGCCCCTCCACTTT | CASSPGRGVPLHF
TRBJ2-7 | NA | NA | TRBV6-5 | TGTGCCAGCACTTCCGGGGAAGGTTGGAGCGAGCAGTACTTC | CASTSGEGWSEQYF
TRBJ2-1 | TRBD2 | many | TRBV20-1 | TGCAGTGTCAGGACTAGCCCGAGCTCCTACAATGAGCAGTTCTTC | CSVRTSPSSYNEQFF
TRBJ2-1 | NA | once | TRBV6-2/TRBV6-3 | TGTGCCAGCAGTTACAGCAGCGGGCCTTTCAATGAGCAGTTCTTC | CASSYSSGPFNEQFF
TRBJ2-2 | TRBD2 | few | TRBV5-1 | TGCGCCAGCAGCTTCGGGGGGGCCGAGACCGGGGAGCTGTTTTTT | CASSFGGAETGELFF
TRBJ2-2 | NA | NA | TRBV6-5 | TGTGCCAGCAGTTACTCGAGACAGGCGAACACCGGGGAGCTGTTTTTT | CASSYSRQANTGELFF
TRBJ2-1 | TRBD1 | few | TRBV12-3/TRBV12-4 | TGTGCCAGCATCTCTGGGGGGGACAGGGGGCTTTTTGAGCAGTTCTTC | CASISGGDRGLFEQFF
TRBJ1-1 | NA | NA | TRBV7-9 | TGTGCCAGCAGAACAACCCGCCAAGTGAACACTGAAGCTTTCTTT | CASRTTRQVNTEAFF
TRBJ1-1 | NA | few | TRBV29-1 | TGCAGCGTTGGCAGTGGTGGTGAAGCTTTCTTT | CSVGSGGEAFF
TRBJ1-6 | NA | NA | TRBV2 | TGTGCCAGCAGTGATCTCAGCTCAGAATCACCCCTCCACTTT | CASSDLSSESPLHF
TRBJ2-6 | NA | NA | TRBV10-3 | TGTGCCATCAGTGGACAGCTCTCTGGGGCCAACGTCCTGACTTTC | CAISGQLSGANVLTF